These 6 T cell receptor beta chains share one sample of origin, sequenced in a study of T cells in Graves' hyperthyroidism and ophthalmopathy. Using RNA transcripts as the source, TCR beta CDR3 regions were amplified. An initial round of RT-PCR targeting the TCR CDR3 relied on the HTBI primer set. TCRdb called the multiplex PCR reads again in MiXCR, with one record for every CDR3 protein. The table has about 270,000 distinct CDR3 sequences, 22% seen once. Sample: blood. All receptors derive from a man aged 25-45 years with Graves' ophthalmopathy.

Notes on this clonotype: The junction and the germline gene differ at one end; a read error may be behind it. The chain combines TRBV7-7 with TRBJ2-7, with 10 bases fitting TRBD2. The CDR3 loop spans 15 amino acids. CDR1 is SSHAT and CDR2 is FNYEAQ in the germline V gene (reference sequence). As DNA, the CDR3 is TGTGCTAGCAGCATCGGACTAGCGGCTACCTACGAGCAGTACTTC. Translating gives CASSIGLAATYEQYF.

This clonotype has a count of ten or more. This chain links TRBV6-6 with TRBJ2-7; D gene unclear. The V gene's germline CDR1 is MNHNY and CDR2 SVGAGI (reference sequence). V lost 0 bases, J lost 7 bases, and 10 bases lay in between. The CDR3 spans 13 residues. CDR3 protein: CASSYSTSDEQYF. The CDR3 DNA reads TGTGCCAGCAGTTACTCGACCAGCGATGAGCAGTACTTC.

This clonotype came up many times. This sequence joins TRBV18 and TRBJ1-2; no reliable D call. The germline V gene encodes CDR1 KGHSH and CDR2 LQKENI. Deletions cut 5 bases from V and 4 bases from J, with 8 bases between. The length of the CDR3 is 12 residues. This CDR3 is CASSTDLYGYTF. In nucleotides, the CDR3 is TGTGCCAGCTCAACAGATCTCTATGGCTACACCTTC.

The chain employs TRBV19 and TRBJ2-1; 7 bases are shared with TRBD2. Losses at the gene ends were 1 base for V and 0 bases for J; bases not matched to a gene: 12. The CDR3 spans 19 residues. The V gene's germline CDR1 is LNHDA and CDR2 SQIVND (reference sequence). Written as DNA, the CDR3 is TGTGCCAGTAGTATAGGTCGACCTTCAGCGGGGAGCTCCTACAATGAGCAGTTCTTC. As protein: CASSIGRPSAGSSYNEQFF.

The chain is built from TRBV12-3 or TRBV12-4 and TRBJ1-2; D remains ambiguous. Trimming took 6 bases from V and 5 from J, leaving 13 bases between them. CDR3 length: 13 residues. This CDR3 reads CASRPTTVYGYTF. For the CDR3, the DNA is TGTGCCAGCAGACCAACGACGGTTTATGGCTACACCTTC.

V gene TRBV20-1 combines with J gene TRBJ1-5; 9 bases line up with TRBD1. This CDR3 is 15 amino acids long. Germline V CDR1 and CDR2: DFQATT, SNEGSKA (reference sequence). With V trimmed by 2 bases and J by 7 bases, 9 bases remained unmatched. CDR3 in amino acids: CSARPDRGNYQPQHF. Here the CDR3 DNA reads TGCAGTGCTAGACCGGACAGGGGAAATTACCAGCCCCAGCATTTT.